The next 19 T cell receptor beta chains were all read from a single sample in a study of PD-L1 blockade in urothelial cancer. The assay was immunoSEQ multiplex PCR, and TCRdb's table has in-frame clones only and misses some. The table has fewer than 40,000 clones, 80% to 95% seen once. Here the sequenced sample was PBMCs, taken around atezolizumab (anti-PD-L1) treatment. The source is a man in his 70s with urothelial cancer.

DNA for the CDR3: TGCGCCAGCAGCAGGGGGGGCCAAGAGACCCAGTACTTC. Its protein product is CASSRGGQETQYF. The chain recombines TRBV5-1 with TRBJ2-5; weak D call: TRBD2 (7 bases). The germline V and J ends were trimmed by 4 bases and 1 base, with 8 bases remaining between them. Germline V gene sequence: CDR1 SGHRS, CDR2 YFSETQ. The CDR3 has 13 residues.

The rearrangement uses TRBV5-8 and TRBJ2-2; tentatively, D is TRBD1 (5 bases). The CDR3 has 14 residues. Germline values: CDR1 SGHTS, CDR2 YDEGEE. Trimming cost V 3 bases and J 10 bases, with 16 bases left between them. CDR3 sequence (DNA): TGTGCCAGCAGCTGGGGCATGACTGTGACGGAGCTGTTTTTT. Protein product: CASSWGMTVTELFF.

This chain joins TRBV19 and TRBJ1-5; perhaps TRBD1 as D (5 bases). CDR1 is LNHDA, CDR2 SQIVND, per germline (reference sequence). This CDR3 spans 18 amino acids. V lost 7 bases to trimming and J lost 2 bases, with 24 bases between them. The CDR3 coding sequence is TGTGCCAGTAAAGAGTTCCCTGACAGAGCTATGGGCAATCAGCCCCAGCATTTT. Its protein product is CASKEFPDRAMGNQPQHF.

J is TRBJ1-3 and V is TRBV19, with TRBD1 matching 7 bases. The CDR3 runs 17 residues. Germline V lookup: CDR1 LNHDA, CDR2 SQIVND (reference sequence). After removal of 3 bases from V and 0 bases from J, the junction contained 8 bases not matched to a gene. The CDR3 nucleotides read TGTGCCAGTAGTATTACAGGGGCGCAGGGCTCTGGAAACACCATATATTTT. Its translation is CASSITGAQGSGNTIYF.

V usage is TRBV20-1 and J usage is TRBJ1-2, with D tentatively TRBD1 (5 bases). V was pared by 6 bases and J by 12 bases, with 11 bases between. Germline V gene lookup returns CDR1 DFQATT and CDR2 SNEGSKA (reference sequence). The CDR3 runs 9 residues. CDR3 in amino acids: CSAPGGNTF. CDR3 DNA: TGCAGTGCCCCGGGGGGGAACACCTTC.

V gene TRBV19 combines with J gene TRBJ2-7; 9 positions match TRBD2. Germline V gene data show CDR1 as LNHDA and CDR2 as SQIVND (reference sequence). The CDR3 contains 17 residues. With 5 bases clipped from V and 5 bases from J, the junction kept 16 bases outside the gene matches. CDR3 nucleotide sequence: TGTGCCAGTAGTCCCCCCCGGACTAGCGCCAAGGCCCACGAGCAGTACTTC. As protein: CASSPPRTSAKAHEQYF.

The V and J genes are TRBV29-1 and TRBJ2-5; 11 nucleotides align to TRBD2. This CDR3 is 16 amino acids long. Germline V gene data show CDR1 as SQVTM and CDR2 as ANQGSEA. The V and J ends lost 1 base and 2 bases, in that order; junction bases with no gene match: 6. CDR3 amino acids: CSVEGGTSGLQETQYF. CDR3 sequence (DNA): TGCAGCGTTGAAGGGGGGACTAGCGGATTACAAGAGACCCAGTACTTC.

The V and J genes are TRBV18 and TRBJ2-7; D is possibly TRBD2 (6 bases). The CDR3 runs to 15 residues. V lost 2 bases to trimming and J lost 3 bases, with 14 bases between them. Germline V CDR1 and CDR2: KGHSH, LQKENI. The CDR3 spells CASSPMGGDLYEQYF. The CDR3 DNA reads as TGTGCCAGCTCACCAATGGGGGGAGATCTCTACGAGCAGTACTTC.

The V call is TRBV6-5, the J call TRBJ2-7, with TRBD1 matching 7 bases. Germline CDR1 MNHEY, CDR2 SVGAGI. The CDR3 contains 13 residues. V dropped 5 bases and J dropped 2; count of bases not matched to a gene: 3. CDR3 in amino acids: CASSAGTAYEQYF. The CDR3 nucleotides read TGTGCCAGCAGTGCCGGGACAGCCTACGAGCAGTACTTC.

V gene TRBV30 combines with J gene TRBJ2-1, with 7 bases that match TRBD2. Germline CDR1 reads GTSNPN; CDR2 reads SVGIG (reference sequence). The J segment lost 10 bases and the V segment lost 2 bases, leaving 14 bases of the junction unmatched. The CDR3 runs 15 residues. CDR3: CAWSSGLAVRWEQFF. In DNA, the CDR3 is TGTGCCTGGAGTAGCGGCCTAGCGGTCCGGTGGGAGCAGTTCTTC.

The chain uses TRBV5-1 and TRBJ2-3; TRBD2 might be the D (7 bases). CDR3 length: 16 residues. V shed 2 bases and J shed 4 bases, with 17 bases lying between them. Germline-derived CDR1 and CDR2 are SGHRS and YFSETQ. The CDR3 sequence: CASSFSLRGGPDTQYF. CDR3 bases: TGCGCCAGCAGCTTCTCACTAAGGGGGGGGCCAGATACGCAGTATTTT.

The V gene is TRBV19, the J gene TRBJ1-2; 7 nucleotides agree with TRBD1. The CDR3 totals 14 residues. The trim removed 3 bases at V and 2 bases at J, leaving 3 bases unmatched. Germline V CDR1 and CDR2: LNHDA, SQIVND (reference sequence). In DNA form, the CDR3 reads TGTGCCAGTAGTATGGGACAGAGAAACTATGGCTACACCTTC. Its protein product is CASSMGQRNYGYTF.

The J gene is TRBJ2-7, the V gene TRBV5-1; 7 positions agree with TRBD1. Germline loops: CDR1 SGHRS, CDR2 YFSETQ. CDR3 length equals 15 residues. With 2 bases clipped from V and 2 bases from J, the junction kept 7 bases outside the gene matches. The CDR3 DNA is TGCGCCAGCAGCTTAGGGGGCTCTGGGGCCTACGAGCAGTACTTC. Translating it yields CASSLGGSGAYEQYF.

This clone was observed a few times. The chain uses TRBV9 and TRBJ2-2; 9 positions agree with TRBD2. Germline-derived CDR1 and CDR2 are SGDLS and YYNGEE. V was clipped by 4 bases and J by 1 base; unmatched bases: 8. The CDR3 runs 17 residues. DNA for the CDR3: TGTGCCAGCAGCAGTCAGGCGACTAGCGGGAACACCGGGGAGCTGTTTTTT. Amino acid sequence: CASSSQATSGNTGELFF.

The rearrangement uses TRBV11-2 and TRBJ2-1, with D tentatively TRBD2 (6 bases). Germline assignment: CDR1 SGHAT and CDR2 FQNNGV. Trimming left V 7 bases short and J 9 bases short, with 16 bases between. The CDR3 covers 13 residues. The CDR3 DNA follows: TGTGCCAGCAACCCCGTGGAGGGAGGTGAGCAGTTCTTC. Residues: CASNPVEGGEQFF.

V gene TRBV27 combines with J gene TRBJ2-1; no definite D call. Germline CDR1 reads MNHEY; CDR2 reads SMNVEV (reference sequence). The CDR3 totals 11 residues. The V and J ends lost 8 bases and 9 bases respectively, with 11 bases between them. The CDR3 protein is CASLNEREQFF. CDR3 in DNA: TGTGCCAGCCTAAACGAGCGTGAGCAGTTCTTC.

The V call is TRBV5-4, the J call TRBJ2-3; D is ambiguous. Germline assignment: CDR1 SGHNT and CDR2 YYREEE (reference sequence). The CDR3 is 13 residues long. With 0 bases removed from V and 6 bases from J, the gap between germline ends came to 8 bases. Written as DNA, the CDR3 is TGTGCCAGCAGCTTGGACCGCCGGGATACGCAGTATTTT. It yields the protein CASSLDRRDTQYF. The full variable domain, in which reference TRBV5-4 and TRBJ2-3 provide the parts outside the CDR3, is ETGVTQSPTHLIKTRGQQVTLRCSSQSGHNTVSWYQQALGQGPQFIFQYYREEENGRGNFPPRFSGLQFPNYSSELNVNALELDDSALYLCASSLDRRDTQYFGPGTRLTVL.

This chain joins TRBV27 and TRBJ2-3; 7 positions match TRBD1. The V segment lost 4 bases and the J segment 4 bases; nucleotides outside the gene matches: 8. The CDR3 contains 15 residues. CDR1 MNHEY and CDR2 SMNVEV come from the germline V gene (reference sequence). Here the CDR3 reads CASSSPHRGADTQYF. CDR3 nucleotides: TGTGCCAGCAGTTCCCCCCACAGGGGCGCAGATACGCAGTATTTT.

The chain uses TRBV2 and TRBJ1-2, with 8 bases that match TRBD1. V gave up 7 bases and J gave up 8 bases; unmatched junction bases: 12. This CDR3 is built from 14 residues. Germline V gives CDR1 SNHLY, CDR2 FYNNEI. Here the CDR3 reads CASMGRQGPVGYTF. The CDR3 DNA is TGTGCCAGCATGGGACGACAGGGGCCAGTCGGCTACACCTTC.